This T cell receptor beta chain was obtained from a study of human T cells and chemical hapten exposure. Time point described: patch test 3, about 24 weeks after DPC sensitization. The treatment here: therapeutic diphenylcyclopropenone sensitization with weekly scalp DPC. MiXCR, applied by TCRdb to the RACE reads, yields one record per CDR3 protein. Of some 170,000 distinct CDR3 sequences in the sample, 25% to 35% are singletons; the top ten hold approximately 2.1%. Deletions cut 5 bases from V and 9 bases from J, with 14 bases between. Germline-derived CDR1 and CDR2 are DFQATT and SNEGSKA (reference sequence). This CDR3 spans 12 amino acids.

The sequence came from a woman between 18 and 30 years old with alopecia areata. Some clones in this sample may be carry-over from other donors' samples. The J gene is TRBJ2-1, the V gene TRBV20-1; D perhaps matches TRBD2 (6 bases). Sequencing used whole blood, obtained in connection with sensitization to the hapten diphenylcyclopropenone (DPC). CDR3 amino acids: CSAETLAREQFF. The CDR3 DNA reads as TGCAGTGCTGAGACACTAGCCCGTGAGCAGTTCTTC.